This entry lists 21 T cell receptor beta chains sequenced from one sample in a study of regulatory T cells in long-lasting Graves disease. Arm-PCR of CDR3 regions and iRepertoire HTBI primers were used to build TCR beta libraries. TCRdb processed the multiplex PCR reads anew with MiXCR; each CDR3 protein has one entry. This sample has a few hundred thousand distinct CDR3 sequences; approximately 15% occur once, and the top ten carry roughly 18%. The time point denotes: newly diagnosed GD, antithyroid drugs for less than 3 months. Preparation of the TCR library used RNA extracted from PBMCs. The same sample was also used in a study of T cells in Graves' hyperthyroidism and ophthalmopathy.

Sequencing used peripheral blood mononuclear cells (PBMCs), obtained at new diagnosis, from a patient treated with antithyroid drugs. Receptor source: a woman in her forties or fifties with Graves disease.

This clonotype was counted a few times. One end of the junction does not line up with germline, which may come from a read error. This chain connects TRBV2 to TRBJ1-5; 8 nucleotides align to TRBD1. CDR1 SNHLY and CDR2 FYNNEI come from the germline V gene. This CDR3 region has 14 residues. CDR3 sequence reads: CATQGTGPNLPQHF. The CDR3 region has the DNA TGTGCCACCCAGGGGACAGGTCCCAATCTGCCCCAGCATTTT.

This clonotype appeared many times. The V and J genes are TRBV2 and TRBJ2-1; 9 bases fit TRBD2. J was trimmed by 6 bases and V by 9 bases; bases with no gene match: 6. CDR1 and CDR2 (germline): SNHLY, FYNNEI. The CDR3 is 13 residues long. The CDR3 DNA follows: TGTGCCAGTCGGACTAGCGCCTCCAATGAGCAGTTCTTC. Translated: CASRTSASNEQFF.

This clonotype has at least ten counts. The chain joins TRBV28 to TRBJ1-5, with TRBD1 matching over 8 bases. This CDR3 is built from 16 residues. V lost 7 bases and J lost 0; bases outside the gene matches: 8. CDR1 and CDR2 from the germline V gene are MDHEN and SYDVKM. The chain's CDR3 is CASTYRGFYSNQPQHF. DNA of the CDR3: TGTGCCAGCACCTACAGGGGGTTCTATAGCAATCAGCCCCAGCATTTT. Full variable domain (missing parts from reference TRBV28 and TRBJ1-5): DVKVTQSSRYLVKRTGEKVFLECVQDMDHENMFWYRQDPGLGLRLIYFSYDVKMKEKGDIPEGYSVSREKKERFSLILESASTNQTSMYLCASTYRGFYSNQPQHFGDGTRLSIL.

This clonotype was counted ten times or more. This chain joins TRBV27 and TRBJ1-2, with 7 bases fitting TRBD1. This CDR3 comprises 13 residues. From germline, CDR1 is MNHEY and CDR2 SMNVEV (reference sequence). Unmatched junction bases numbered 2, after V lost 0 bases and J lost 7 bases. The CDR3 sequence is CASSLSAGGGYTF. In DNA, the CDR3 is TGTGCCAGCAGTTTATCGGCAGGGGGTGGCTACACCTTC.

This clonotype was seen many times. The rearrangement links TRBV11-2 to TRBJ2-7, with D perhaps TRBD1 (6 bases). Looked up from germline, CDR1 is SGHAT and CDR2 is FQNNGV. Trimming shortened V by 5 bases and J by 2 bases, and 16 bases separated the two germline ends. This CDR3 spans 15 amino acids. CDR3 nucleotide sequence: TGTGCCAGCAGCCCCTCCGCAGGGGCTACCTACGAGCAGTACTTC. This codes for CASSPSAGATYEQYF.

This clonotype was found many times. V and J are TRBV12-3 or TRBV12-4 and TRBJ2-3; 7 positions agree with TRBD1. The CDR3 runs to 15 residues. V dropped 1 base and J dropped 3; count of bases not matched to a gene: 4. CDR3 bases: TGTGCCAGCAGTTTAGGAGGGGGCGCAACAGATACGCAGTATTTT. This sequence encodes CASSLGGGATDTQYF.

This clonotype was seen a handful of times. J is TRBJ2-2 and V is TRBV27; 7 positions match TRBD1. Germline CDR1 and CDR2: MNHEY and SMNVEV (reference sequence). This CDR3 region has 15 residues. V lost 8 bases to trimming and J lost 6 bases; unmatched junction nucleotides: 12. CDR3 in DNA: TGTGCCAGCTCCGATGCCATCACAGGGGCCGGGGAGCTGTTTTTT. It encodes CASSDAITGAGELFF.

This clonotype showed up many times. The rearrangement links TRBV7-8 to TRBJ2-5; 7 positions agree with TRBD2. Germline V CDR1 and CDR2: SGHVS, FQNEAQ. The CDR3 has 14 amino acids. The V and J ends lost 4 bases and 5 bases, in that order; junction bases with no gene match: 7. The CDR3 DNA sequence: TGTGCCAGCAGCTCACTAGCGTTGGGGGAGACCCAGTACTTC. The encoded protein is CASSSLALGETQYF.

The chain joins TRBV5-1 to TRBJ1-2, with TRBD1 matching over 12 bases. The V gene's germline CDR1 is SGHRS and CDR2 YFSETQ. Losses at the gene ends were 1 base for V and 7 bases for J; bases not matched to a gene: 11. The CDR3 contains 17 residues. The CDR3 DNA reads TGCGCCAGCAGCTTGCCCCCGGGACAGGGGGCTATTGGTGGCTACACCTTC. It translates to CASSLPPGQGAIGGYTF.

At least ten counts were recorded for this clonotype. J is TRBJ2-1 and V is TRBV5-1; 8 positions agree with TRBD1. Germline V gives CDR1 SGHRS, CDR2 YFSETQ. This CDR3 spans 14 amino acids. The V segment lost 1 base and the J segment 6 bases; nucleotides outside the gene matches: 3. Written as DNA, the CDR3 is TGCGCCAGCAGCTTGAACAGGGGGGTCAATGAGCAGTTCTTC. Its translation: CASSLNRGVNEQFF.

This clonotype was observed many times. V usage is TRBV2 and J usage is TRBJ1-5; no reliable D call. The length of the CDR3 is 15 residues. Per germline, CDR1 SNHLY and CDR2 FYNNEI. The V end was cut by 3 bases, the J end by 1 base, with 10 bases between. CDR3 in DNA: TGTGCCAGCAGTGATTGGGTCCAAAGCAATCAGCCCCAGCATTTT. Translation gives CASSDWVQSNQPQHF.

This clonotype appeared many times. The CDR3 loop is CASIPLAGNVYEQYF. CDR3 sequence (DNA): TGTGCCAGCATTCCCCTAGCGGGAAACGTTTACGAGCAGTACTTC. The chain is built from TRBV6-1 and TRBJ2-7; 9 bases agree with TRBD2. Germline V gene data show CDR1 as MNHNS and CDR2 as SASEGT. The CDR3 consists of 15 residues. V shed 7 bases, J shed 4 bases, and the junction held 11 bases outside the gene matches.

V and J are TRBV13 and TRBJ1-6; TRBD1 agrees at 11 bases. After removal of 4 bases from V and 10 bases from J, the junction contained 9 bases not matched to a gene. Germline V CDR1 and CDR2: PRHDT, FYEKMQ (reference sequence). This CDR3 has 16 residues. The CDR3 is CASSSIGTGGGSPLHF. For the CDR3, the DNA is TGTGCCAGCAGCTCAATAGGGACAGGGGGAGGATCACCCCTCCACTTT.

This clonotype occurred many times. This sequence joins TRBV2 and TRBJ1-5, with TRBD1 identical over 9 bases. With 1 base clipped from V and 2 bases from J, the junction kept 3 bases outside the gene matches. CDR3 size: 16 residues. Germline CDR1 reads SNHLY; CDR2 reads FYNNEI. CDR3 amino acids: CASSEDRGLGNQPQHF. The CDR3 region has the DNA TGTGCCAGCAGTGAAGACAGGGGGCTCGGCAATCAGCCCCAGCATTTT.

Ten or more counts support this clonotype. This chain links TRBV2 with TRBJ2-7; TRBD1 matches 11 bases. V gave up 6 bases and J gave up 2 bases; unmatched junction bases: 0. The CDR3 runs to 13 residues. Germline V gene sequence: CDR1 SNHLY, CDR2 FYNNEI. The CDR3 spells CASRDRGPYEQYF. The CDR3 DNA reads as TGTGCCAGCAGGGACAGGGGGCCCTACGAGCAGTACTTC.

Written as DNA, the CDR3 is TGCAGCGTTGGAGTCGGCTATGGCTACACCTTC. Translating gives CSVGVGYGYTF. The rearrangement links TRBV29-1 to TRBJ1-2; D ambiguous. CDR1 and CDR2 from the germline V gene are SQVTM and ANQGSEA. The ends were cut back, 4 bases at V and 4 bases at J, with 7 bases in the middle. The CDR3 is 11 amino acids.

This chain joins TRBV19 and TRBJ2-7; no firm D call. Germline V gene sequence: CDR1 LNHDA, CDR2 SQIVND (reference sequence). V lost 3 bases to trimming and J lost 3 bases, with 9 bases between them. There are 13 residues in the CDR3. The CDR3 spells CASSISAGYEQYF. The CDR3 DNA is TGTGCCAGTAGTATCTCCGCAGGCTACGAGCAGTACTTC. Supplemented by reference TRBV19 and TRBJ2-7, the full variable domain reads DGGITQSPKYLFRKEGQNVTLSCEQNLNHDAMYWYRQDPGQGLRLIYYSQIVNDFQKGDIAEGYSVSREKKESFPLTVTSAQKNPTAFYLCASSISAGYEQYFGPGTRLTVT.

This clonotype has ten or more counts. J is TRBJ2-7 and V is TRBV6-5, with 13 bases aligning to TRBD2. Per the germline V gene, CDR1 is MNHEY and CDR2 is SVGAGI. This CDR3 has 17 residues. V lost 1 base to trimming and J lost 4 bases; unmatched junction nucleotides: 7. The CDR3: CASSYFRTSGRGYEQYF. DNA for the CDR3: TGTGCCAGCAGTTACTTTAGGACTAGCGGGAGAGGGTACGAGCAGTACTTC.

This clonotype was picked up a small number of times. The V gene is TRBV7-6, the J gene TRBJ2-3; 13 bases match TRBD2. The CDR3 consists of 16 residues. Trimming cost V 5 bases and J 6 bases; bases outside gene matches: 8. Germline V lookup: CDR1 SGHVS, CDR2 FNYEAQ. The CDR3 reads CASSPPWTSGSDTQYF. The CDR3 DNA is TGTGCCAGCAGCCCTCCATGGACTAGCGGGAGTGATACGCAGTATTTT.

This clonotype was detected only a few times. The chain joins TRBV5-5 to TRBJ2-2, with TRBD1 matching over 10 bases. V trimming: 4 bases; J trimming: 7 bases; junction bases outside the gene matches: 13. CDR1 SGHKS and CDR2 YYEKEE come from the germline V gene (reference sequence). The CDR3 length is 17 residues. This chain's CDR3 is CASSPTPRQGADGELFF. In DNA form, the CDR3 reads TGTGCCAGCAGCCCTACCCCGCGACAGGGGGCAGACGGGGAGCTGTTTTTT.

This clonotype was counted many times. V and J are TRBV2 and TRBJ2-2; no reliable D call. From germline, CDR1 is SNHLY and CDR2 FYNNEI. This CDR3 region has 14 residues. V was cut by 8 bases and J by 3 bases, with 13 bases left in between. CDR3 residues: CASWTSRDTGELFF. CDR3 coding DNA: TGTGCCAGCTGGACCTCTCGGGACACCGGGGAGCTGTTTTTT. Using reference TRBV2 and TRBJ2-2 for the parts outside the CDR3, the full variable domain is EPEVTQTPSHQVTQMGQEVILRCVPISNHLYFYWYRQILGQKVEFLVSFYNNEISEKSEIFDDQFSVERPDGSNFTLKIRSTKLEDSAMYFCASWTSRDTGELFFGEGSRLTVL.